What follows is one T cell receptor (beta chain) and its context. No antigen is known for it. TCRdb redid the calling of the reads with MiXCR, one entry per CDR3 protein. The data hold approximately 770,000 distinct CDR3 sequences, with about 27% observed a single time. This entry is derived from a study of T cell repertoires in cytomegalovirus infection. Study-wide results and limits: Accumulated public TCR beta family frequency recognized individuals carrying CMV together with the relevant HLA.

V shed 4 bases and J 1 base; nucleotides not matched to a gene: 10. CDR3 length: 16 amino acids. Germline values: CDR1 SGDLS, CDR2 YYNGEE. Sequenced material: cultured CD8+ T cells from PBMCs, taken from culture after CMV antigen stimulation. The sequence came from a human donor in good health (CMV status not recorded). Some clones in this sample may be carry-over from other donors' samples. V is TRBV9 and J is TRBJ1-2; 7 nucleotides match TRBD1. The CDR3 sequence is CASSPTSTGVNYGYTF. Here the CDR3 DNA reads TGTGCCAGCAGCCCAACGAGTACAGGGGTTAACTATGGCTACACCTTC.